This is a list of T cell receptor beta chains from one sample in a study of tumor and adjacent non-tumor tissue in lung cancer. TCRdb analysed the multiplex PCR reads with MiXCR anew, one entry per CDR3 protein. The table records 75,000 to 80,000 distinct CDR3 sequences, 65% to 90% of them present only once. The sequenced sample was lung tumor tissue. These receptor sequences come from a woman in her forties or fifties with non-small cell lung cancer. Each CDR3 is given with its conserved first and last residue. Each record gives: V gene, J gene, clone size, D gene, CDR3 DNA, CDR3 protein. A D gene is named only where the DNA matches it firmly. The size field is filled for only some rows; it gives once, few, many or a size class.

TRBV20-1	TRBJ2-1	once	NA	TGCAGTGCGTTCGTCCCCCTTACCGGACGCTCCTACAATGAGCAGTTCTTC	CSAFVPLTGRSYNEQFF
TRBV10-3	TRBJ2-7	NA	NA	TGCGCCATCAGTGCTAAAATGGGACGGGACTTGTTCTACGAGCAGTACTTC	CAISAKMGRDLFYEQYF
TRBV28	TRBJ1-1	NA	NA	TGTCCCAGCGTTACAGGGTCCAAGGGGCCTGAAGTTTTCTTT	CPSVTGSKGPEVFF
TRBV10-3	TRBJ2-1	NA	NA	TGTGCTATCCAGGCGAAGGATGAGCAGTCCTTC	CAIQAKDEQSF
TRBV4-3	TRBJ1-1	NA	NA	TGCGCAAGCAGCCAAGATATTCCACTCATGAACACTGAAGCTTTCTTT	CASSQDIPLMNTEAFF
TRBV11-2	TRBJ2-1	once	NA	TGTGCCAGCACCCCAGGGGGCGGGGGAAGCTCTTACGATGAGCAGTTCTTC	CASTPGGGGSSYDEQFF
TRBV7-2	TRBJ2-1	NA	TRBD2	TGTGCCACAACGTCTAGCGGGAGGATGTACAATGAGCAGTTCTTC	CATTSSGRMYNEQFF
TRBV11-2	TRBJ2-7	NA	TRBD2	TGTGCTAGAAGCGTTGGACTAGCGGGATATGACGAGCAGTACTTC	CARSVGLAGYDEQYF
TRBV20-1	TRBJ2-7	NA	TRBD2	TGTAGTGCTAGTCCTTCTAGCGGGACTTACGAGCAGTGCTTC	CSASPSSGTYEQCF
TRBV6-5	TRBJ2-5	NA	NA	TGTGCCAGCTCAGGGACGACCCAAGTGACCCAGTACTTC	CASSGTTQVTQYF
TRBV29-1	TRBJ2-1	once	NA	TGCAGCCTTCCTACATACCGCTTGAGCAATGGGCAGTTCTTC	CSLPTYRLSNGQFF
TRBV4-2	TRBJ2-1	NA	NA	TGTGCCAGCAGCCAAGAATTAGCAGGATTAAGGTTCTTC	CASSQELAGLRFF
TRBV6-2/TRBV6-3	TRBJ1-1	NA	NA	TGTGCCAGTAGTGGTGACATGGGCGGGTACACTGAAGCCTTCTTT	CASSGDMGGYTEAFF
TRBV29-1	TRBJ1-1	NA	NA	TGCAGCATTCGACAGCAGCTGAACACTGAATCTTTCTTT	CSIRQQLNTESFF
TRBV20-1	TRBJ2-7	NA	TRBD1	TGCAGTGTTAGTGGGGACAGGGGGCTTCCGGCCTACGAGCAGTACTTC	CSVSGDRGLPAYEQYF
TRBV5-1	TRBJ2-1	NA	NA	TGCGCCAGCAGTCTCGGGAGCGTACCCTACAATGAGCAGTTCTTC	CASSLGSVPYNEQFF
TRBV28	TRBJ2-2	NA	TRBD1	TGTGCCATCGGGTACACAGGGGAGCTGATTTTT	CAIGYTGELIF
TRBV11-3	TRBJ2-2	NA	NA	TGTGTCAGCAGCTTACGGGCCAGGGGGGAGCAGATTAACACAGGGGAGCTGTTTTTT	CVSSLRARGEQINTGELFF
TRBV4-1	TRBJ2-3	NA	TRBD2	TGCGCCAACAGCCAAGTGCTTTTGACTAGCTGGGGCACAGATGCGCAGTATTTT	CANSQVLLTSWGTDAQYF
TRBV4-2	TRBJ1-2	many	TRBD1	TGTGCCAGCAGCGATCGGACAGGGCCTAACTATGGCTACACCTTC	CASSDRTGPNYGYTF
TRBV6-5	TRBJ2-7	once	NA	TGTGCCGGCAGTTACTCGGCGGAAGTTACCTACGAGCAGTACTTC	CAGSYSAEVTYEQYF
TRBV11-2	TRBJ2-1	NA	TRBD2	TGTGCCAGCAGCTTTATATCGGGAGGAGACAATGTTCAGTTCTTC	CASSFISGGDNVQFF
TRBV12-3/TRBV12-4	TRBJ2-5	NA	NA	TGTGCCAGCAGTTCTTGGAAGAGCGAGACCCAGTACTTC	CASSSWKSETQYF
TRBV29-1	TRBJ2-3	NA	NA	TGCAACCTTGAAGGACAGATGGGAGATACGCAGTATTTT	CNLEGQMGDTQYF
TRBV4-3	TRBJ2-5	NA	NA	TGCGCCAGCGGCCAAGATAAGGGGTTCCAAGAGACCCAGTACTTT	CASGQDKGFQETQYF
TRBV10-2	TRBJ1-1	NA	NA	TGCGCCAGCAAAACGATAGGCGTCATGAACACTAAGGCTTTCTTT	CASKTIGVMNTKAFF
TRBV10-2	TRBJ2-3	NA	NA	TGCGCCAGCAGGACTACCGCGTCTAGCAGAGATACGCAGTATTTT	CASRTTASSRDTQYF
TRBV6-6	TRBJ2-7	once	TRBD2	TGTGCCAGCAGTCATTCGCCCCCAAGCGGGAGTACCTACGAACAGTACTTC	CASSHSPPSGSTYEQYF
TRBV29-1	TRBJ1-5	NA	NA	TGCAGCGTTGCACTAGGGCTCCATGAGCCCCAGCAATTT	CSVALGLHEPQQF
TRBV4-2	TRBJ2-3	NA	NA	TGTGCCAGCAGCCAAGATGTGATCATTAACGGGATGGCCGACGCAGATATGCAGTATTTT	CASSQDVIINGMADADMQYF
TRBV6-1	TRBJ2-1	many	TRBD2	TGTGCCAGCAGTGAAGCCCAACCGGGACTAGCGGGAGGGAGGACGTTCTTC	CASSEAQPGLAGGRTFF
TRBV20-1	TRBJ2-7	NA	NA	TGCAGTCCCAGCAAGGAAGGAGTGGGATACGAGCAGTACTTC	CSPSKEGVGYEQYF
TRBV28	TRBJ2-7	many	TRBD2	TGTGCCAGCAGTTCCCCCATAGCGGGAGCCTTCTACGAGCAGTACTTC	CASSSPIAGAFYEQYF
TRBV4-3	TRBJ2-7	NA	TRBD2	TGCGCCAACAGCCAAGGGACTAGAGGGAGTGCCGAGCAGTACTTC	CANSQGTRGSAEQYF
TRBV28	TRBJ1-2	NA	NA	TGTGCCAGCATCCCCACAAGACAAGGAGTCTGGGGCTACGCCTTC	CASIPTRQGVWGYAF
TRBV15	TRBJ2-2	NA	NA	TGTGCCACCGGCAGAGATCAGGGGAGCGGGGAACTGTTTTTT	CATGRDQGSGELFF
TRBV28	TRBJ2-5	NA	NA	TGTGCCAGCAGTCCACAAAGATACCAAGAGATCCGGTACTTC	CASSPQRYQEIRYF
TRBV28	TRBJ2-2	medium-sized	TRBD1	TGTGCCAGCAGCAGGGGGCGGACCGGGGAGCTGTTTTTT	CASSRGRTGELFF
TRBV6-6	TRBJ1-4	NA	NA	TGTACCAGCAAGGGGACTTTGGCTGAAAAACTGTTTTTT	CTSKGTLAEKLFF
TRBV4-1	TRBJ1-1	NA	NA	TGCGCCAGCAGCCAAGACCAGTACCGATTGAGCACTGAAGCTTTGTTC	CASSQDQYRLSTEALF
TRBV20-1	TRBJ2-5	NA	NA	TGCATTGGTAGACCTGGGAGGCAAGAGACCCAGTACTTC	CIGRPGRQETQYF